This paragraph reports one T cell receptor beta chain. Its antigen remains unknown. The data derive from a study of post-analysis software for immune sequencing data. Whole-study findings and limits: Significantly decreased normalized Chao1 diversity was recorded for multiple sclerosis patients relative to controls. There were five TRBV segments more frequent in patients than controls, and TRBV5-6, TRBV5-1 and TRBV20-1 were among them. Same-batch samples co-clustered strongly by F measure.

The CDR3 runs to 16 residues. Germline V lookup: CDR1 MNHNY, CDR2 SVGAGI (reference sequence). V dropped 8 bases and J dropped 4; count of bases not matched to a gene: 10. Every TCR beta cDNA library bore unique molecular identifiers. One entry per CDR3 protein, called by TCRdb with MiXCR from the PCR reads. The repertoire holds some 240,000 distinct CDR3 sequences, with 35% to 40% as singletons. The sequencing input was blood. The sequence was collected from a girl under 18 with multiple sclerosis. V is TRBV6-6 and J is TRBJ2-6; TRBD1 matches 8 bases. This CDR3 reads CASERQGTAGANVLTF. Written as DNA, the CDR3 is TGTGCCAGCGAGAGACAGGGGACCGCCGGGGCCAACGTCCTGACTTTC.